The next 7 T cell receptor beta chains were all read from a single sample in a study of early T cells in non-severe SARS-CoV-2 infection. TCRdb re-called the 5' RACE reads with MiXCR, one entry per CDR3 protein. The sample has around 77,000 distinct CDR3 sequences; about 5% are singletons. Here the sequenced sample was whole blood, taken at baseline. These receptors were obtained from an adult who was a healthcare worker with PCR-confirmed SARS-CoV-2 infection or an uninfected control (not recorded which).

This clonotype came up many times. This chain uses TRBV20-1 with TRBJ1-6, with a possible D match to TRBD1 (5 bases). Germline loops: CDR1 DFQATT, CDR2 SNEGSKA (reference sequence). Between the trimmed V and J ends, which lost 3 bases and 5 bases, there was a span of 11 bases. The CDR3 sequence is 14 residues long. The CDR3 loop reads CSARGPLNNSPLHF. In DNA form, the CDR3 reads TGCAGTGCTAGGGGGCCCCTGAATAATTCACCCCTCCACTTT.

V usage is TRBV2 and J usage is TRBJ2-1; 10 bases line up with TRBD2. The CDR3 runs 14 residues. The germline CDR1 and CDR2 sequences are SNHLY and FYNNEI. With 6 bases clipped from V and 3 bases from J, the junction kept 2 bases outside the gene matches. The CDR3 protein is CASRGTSVYNEQFF. For the CDR3, the DNA is TGTGCCAGCAGGGGGACTAGCGTCTACAATGAGCAGTTCTTC.

Notes on this clonotype: A read error may explain this, as a much larger clone is one base away. The CDR3 here is CASSSGLGTYEQYF. CDR3 nucleotides: TGTGCCAGCAGTTCAGGACTAGGCACGTACGAGCAGTACTTC. This chain uses TRBV28 with TRBJ2-7, with TRBD2 identical over 7 bases. This CDR3 contains 14 residues. Unmatched junction bases numbered 7, after V lost 4 bases and J lost 4 bases. Germline loops: CDR1 MDHEN, CDR2 SYDVKM.

V and J are TRBV20-1 and TRBJ2-5; D is uncertain. The CDR3 loop spans 13 amino acids. The V and J ends lost 4 bases and 1 base respectively, with 10 bases between them. The germline V gene encodes CDR1 DFQATT and CDR2 SNEGSKA (reference sequence). As DNA, the CDR3 is TGCAGTGCTAAAGACATTTCCCAAGAGACCCAGTACTTC. It translates to CSAKDISQETQYF.

This clonotype was seen repeatedly, ten times or more. This chain connects TRBV7-2 to TRBJ2-7, with 7 bases that match TRBD2. The trim removed 5 bases at V and 8 bases at J, leaving 6 bases unmatched. The CDR3 is 12 amino acids. In germline, CDR1 is SGHTA, CDR2 FQGNSA. The CDR3 here is CASSPELAQQYF. The CDR3 DNA is TGTGCCAGCAGCCCCGAACTAGCGCAGCAGTACTTC.

The rearrangement uses TRBV18 and TRBJ1-5, with 7 bases aligning to TRBD1. The CDR3 sequence is 13 residues long. CDR1 KGHSH and CDR2 LQKENI come from the germline V gene. J lost 5 bases, V lost 6 bases, and 4 bases had no gene match. CDR3: CASSTGKHQPQHF. The CDR3 coding sequence is TGTGCCAGCTCGACAGGGAAACATCAGCCCCAGCATTTT.

This clonotype showed up many times. The rearrangement joins TRBV7-9 to TRBJ2-1; D not resolved. The germline gives CDR1 SEHNR, CDR2 FQNEAQ (reference sequence). This CDR3 is 12 amino acids long. Trimming removed 5 bases at V and 6 bases at J, with 8 bases between. CDR3 coding DNA: TGTGCCAGCAGCCTGCGAGGCAATGAGCAGTTCTTC. This encodes CASSLRGNEQFF.